These 12 T cell receptor beta chains originate from one sample sequenced in a study of T-cell reconstitution after alpha-beta-depleted transplantation in children. A library of TCRbeta sequences, prepared with unique molecular identifiers, was generated. TCRdb used MiXCR to reprocess the PCR reads, holding one entry per CDR3 protein. The table includes about 980,000 distinct CDR3 sequences, about 30% detected once. This specimen consisted of PBMCs, mostly from graft donor cells, obtained 360 days after TCRalphabeta/CD19-depleted stem cell transplant. Receptors originate from a boy under two years old who had a stem cell transplant for SCID, so the T cells may come from the graft donor.

V usage is TRBV7-2 and J usage is TRBJ2-3; D might be TRBD1 (5 bases). Trimming removed 1 base from V and 1 base from J, with 9 bases in between. Germline values: CDR1 SGHTA, CDR2 FQGNSA. This CDR3 contains 15 residues. CDR3 amino acids: CASSLDLTGTDTQYF. The CDR3 nucleotides read TGTGCCAGCAGCTTAGACCTGACAGGCACAGATACGCAGTATTTT.

This clonotype was counted only a few times. V usage is TRBV5-1 and J usage is TRBJ2-5; D tentatively fits TRBD1 or TRBD2 (6 bases each). This CDR3 comprises 15 residues. Trimming removed 5 bases from V and 3 bases from J, with 17 bases in between. Germline V gene lookup returns CDR1 SGHRS and CDR2 YFSETQ. CDR3 sequence reads: CASSRFAGEEETQYF. The CDR3 DNA reads TGCGCCAGCAGTCGCTTCGCAGGGGAGGAAGAGACCCAGTACTTC. Together with reference TRBV5-1 and TRBJ2-5, the CDR3 gives the full variable domain: KAGVTQTPRYLIKTRGQQVTLSCSPISGHRSVSWYQQTPGQGLQFLFEYFSETQRNKGNFPGRFSGRQFSNSRSEMNVSTLELGDSALYLCASSRFAGEEETQYFGPGTRLLVL.

This clonotype was counted only a few times. The chain has TRBV5-1 and TRBJ2-1, with D possibly matching TRBD2 (6 bases). Trimming removed 3 bases from V and 9 bases from J, with 16 bases in between. The CDR3 length is 14 residues. Germline-derived CDR1 and CDR2 are SGHRS and YFSETQ. CDR3 amino acids: CASSSVVGGLEQFF. Written as DNA, the CDR3 is TGCGCCAGCAGCTCCGTCGTGGGGGGACTTGAGCAGTTCTTC.

This clonotype turned up a few times. The rearrangement joins TRBV9 to TRBJ2-1, with TRBD1 matching over 9 bases. The CDR3 runs to 18 residues. Germline V gene lookup returns CDR1 SGDLS and CDR2 YYNGEE. After removal of 0 bases from V and 0 bases from J, the junction contained 7 bases not matched to a gene. In DNA, the CDR3 is TGTGCCAGCAGCGTAGGCGGACAGGGGACCAGCTCCTACAATGAGCAGTTCTTC. Its protein is CASSVGGQGTSSYNEQFF. Looking up the rest from reference TRBV9 and TRBJ2-1 gives the full variable domain: DSGVTQTPKHLITATGQRVTLRCSPRSGDLSVYWYQQSLDQGLQFLIQYYNGEERAKGNILERFSAQQFPDLHSELNLSSLELGDSALYFCASSVGGQGTSSYNEQFFGPGTRLTVL.

V is TRBV11-1 and J is TRBJ1-1; tentatively, D is TRBD1 (6 bases). In germline, CDR1 is SGHAT, CDR2 FQDESV (reference sequence). V was pared by 5 bases and J by 11 bases, with 18 bases between. CDR3 length: 13 amino acids. In nucleotides, the CDR3 is TGTGCCAGCAGCCCTTGGGCCTCCCAGGGGGCTTTCTTT. Translated: CASSPWASQGAFF.

This clonotype has just a few counts. The V gene is TRBV5-1, the J gene TRBJ2-2; D is perhaps TRBD2 (5 bases). V lost 2 bases to trimming and J lost 0 bases, with 11 bases between them. The CDR3 spans 16 residues. CDR1 and CDR2 from the germline V gene are SGHRS and YFSETQ. The CDR3 region is CASSFHGSANTGELFF. The CDR3 region has the DNA TGCGCCAGCAGCTTCCATGGTAGCGCGAACACCGGGGAGCTGTTTTTT.

The gene calls are TRBV2 and TRBJ2-4; 12 bases agree with TRBD1. The J segment lost 9 bases and the V segment lost 8 bases, leaving 5 bases of the junction unmatched. The CDR3 consists of 13 residues. Germline lookup yields CDR1 SNHLY and CDR2 FYNNEI. The CDR3: CASLGQGASIQYF. The DNA for the CDR3 is TGTGCCAGCCTGGGACAGGGGGCCAGCATTCAGTACTTC.

The V gene is TRBV4-1, the J gene TRBJ1-1; possible D gene TRBD1, 6 bases. Per the germline V gene, CDR1 is MGHRA and CDR2 is YSYEKL. This CDR3 contains 15 residues. V was cut by 3 bases and J by 3 bases, with 14 bases left in between. As DNA, the CDR3 is TGCGCCAGCAGCCACAAACAGGGAGTTGACACTGAAGCTTTCTTT. This sequence encodes CASSHKQGVDTEAFF.

This clonotype was observed many times. The chain uses TRBV3-1 and TRBJ1-2, with D possibly matching TRBD1 (5 bases). Trimming stripped 2 bases from V and 2 bases from J, with 6 bases between. This CDR3 is built from 13 residues. The germline V gene has CDR1 LGHDT and CDR2 YNNKEL (reference sequence). This CDR3 is CASSQTGNYGYTF. CDR3 sequence (DNA): TGTGCCAGCAGCCAAACAGGAAACTATGGCTACACCTTC.

The gene calls are TRBV6-5 and TRBJ1-4; a possible D gene is TRBD1 (6 bases). This CDR3 region has 14 residues. Germline-derived CDR1 and CDR2 are MNHEY and SVGAGI. The V end lost 2 bases, the J end lost 5 bases, and 9 bases lay between the germline ends. The CDR3 region is CASSYRGGNEKLFF. The CDR3 DNA follows: TGTGCCAGCAGTTACCGAGGGGGAAATGAAAAACTGTTTTTT.

This clonotype was seen a handful of times. V and J are TRBV5-4 and TRBJ2-3; D gene ambiguous. Germline V CDR1 and CDR2: SGHNT, YYREEE (reference sequence). This CDR3 spans 13 amino acids. V was pared by 4 bases and J by 2 bases, with 8 bases between. As DNA, the CDR3 is TGTGCCAGCAGCCGACGGTACACAGATACGCAGTATTTT. Amino acids: CASSRRYTDTQYF.

This clonotype was observed a handful of times. V usage is TRBV9 and J usage is TRBJ2-3, with 12 positions matching TRBD1. The CDR3 has 15 residues. Trimming removed 5 bases from V and 4 bases from J; junction bases left unmatched: 5. CDR1 and CDR2 from the germline V gene are SGDLS and YYNGEE. The CDR3 loop is CASRGTGGFPDTQYF. In nucleotides, the CDR3 is TGTGCCAGCAGAGGGACAGGGGGCTTCCCAGATACGCAGTATTTT.